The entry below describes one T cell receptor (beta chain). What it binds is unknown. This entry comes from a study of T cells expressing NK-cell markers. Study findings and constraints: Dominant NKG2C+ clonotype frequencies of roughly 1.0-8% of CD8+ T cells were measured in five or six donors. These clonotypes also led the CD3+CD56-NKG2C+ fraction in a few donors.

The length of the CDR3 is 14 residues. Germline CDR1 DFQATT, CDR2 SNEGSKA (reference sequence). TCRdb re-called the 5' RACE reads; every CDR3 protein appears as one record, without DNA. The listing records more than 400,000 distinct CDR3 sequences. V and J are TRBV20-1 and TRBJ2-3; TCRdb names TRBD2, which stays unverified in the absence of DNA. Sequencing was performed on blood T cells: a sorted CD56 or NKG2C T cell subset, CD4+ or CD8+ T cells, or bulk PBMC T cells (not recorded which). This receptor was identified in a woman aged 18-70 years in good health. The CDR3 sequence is CSGQTSLGADTQYF.